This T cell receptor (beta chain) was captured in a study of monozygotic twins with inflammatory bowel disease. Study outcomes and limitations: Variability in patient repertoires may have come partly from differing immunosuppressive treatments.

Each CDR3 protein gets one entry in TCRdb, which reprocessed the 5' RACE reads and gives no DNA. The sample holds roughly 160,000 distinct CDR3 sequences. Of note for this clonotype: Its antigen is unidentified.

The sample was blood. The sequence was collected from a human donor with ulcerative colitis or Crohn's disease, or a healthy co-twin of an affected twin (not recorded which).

CDR3 residues: CASSLEGCYEQYF. The chain carries TRBV5-7 and TRBJ2-7. Being an ORF, TRBV5-7 has a function that is uncertain. The CDR3 sequence is 13 residues long.